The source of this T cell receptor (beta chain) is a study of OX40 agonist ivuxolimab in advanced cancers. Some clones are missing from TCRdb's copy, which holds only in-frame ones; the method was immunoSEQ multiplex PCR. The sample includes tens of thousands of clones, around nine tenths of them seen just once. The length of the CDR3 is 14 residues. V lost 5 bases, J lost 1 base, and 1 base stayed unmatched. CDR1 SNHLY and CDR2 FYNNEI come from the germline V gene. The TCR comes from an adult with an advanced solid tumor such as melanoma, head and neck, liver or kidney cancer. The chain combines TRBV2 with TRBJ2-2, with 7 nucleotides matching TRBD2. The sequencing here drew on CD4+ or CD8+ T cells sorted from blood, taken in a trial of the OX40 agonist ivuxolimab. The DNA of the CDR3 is TGTGCCAGCAGTAAGCGGGAGAACACCGGGGAGCTGTTTTTT. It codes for CASSKRENTGELFF.